The 20 T cell receptor beta chains below all came from one sample that was sequenced in a study of T cell changes during pregnancy in multiple sclerosis. Libraries were prepared by immunoSEQ multiplex PCR; TCRdb keeps only in-frame clonotypes and omits some of them. The data contain 70,000 or so clones, roughly 91% of them singletons. Source: CD4+ T cells from peripheral blood mononuclear cells, taken after pregnancy. These receptors were obtained from a female donor with multiple sclerosis, enrolled in a pregnancy study.

V gene TRBV10-3 combines with J gene TRBJ2-1; D gene uncertain. The V end was cut by 3 bases, the J end by 8 bases, with 8 bases between. Germline values: CDR1 ENHRY, CDR2 SYGVKD. The CDR3 has 12 residues. This chain's CDR3 is CAISDIADEQFF. CDR3 bases: TGTGCCATCAGTGATATAGCTGATGAGCAGTTCTTC.

V and J are TRBV5-1 and TRBJ2-7; TRBD2 aligns across 7 bases. The V gene end was trimmed by 4 bases and the J gene end by 3 bases; junction bases not matched to a gene: 10. Germline-derived CDR1 and CDR2 are SGHRS and YFSETQ. The CDR3 loop spans 15 amino acids. CDR3 sequence: CASSPLAGDRYEQYF. CDR3 sequence (DNA): TGCGCCAGCAGCCCGCTTGCGGGGGACCGCTACGAGCAGTACTTC.

Turning to this clone: The junction differs from germline at one of its ends, possibly a read error. This chain joins TRBV6-1 and TRBJ1-1; unclear D gene. Germline CDR1 and CDR2: MNHNS and SASEGT. This CDR3 spans 14 amino acids. The CDR3: CASTEPGVDTEAFF. The DNA for the CDR3 is TGTGCCAGCACTGAACCCGGTGTGGACACTGAAGCTTTCTTT.

This chain uses TRBV7-9 with TRBJ2-3; D may be TRBD2 (5 bases). The germline V and J ends were trimmed by 2 bases and 3 bases, with 15 bases remaining between them. CDR1 is SEHNR and CDR2 is FQNEAQ in the germline V gene (reference sequence). CDR3 size: 16 residues. CDR3 region: CASSLSRLAETDTQYF. CDR3 DNA: TGTGCCAGCAGCTTAAGTCGGCTAGCAGAAACAGATACGCAGTATTTT.

V and J are TRBV18 and TRBJ2-7; 7 bases line up with TRBD1. J lost 2 bases, V lost 4 bases, and 8 bases had no gene match. The CDR3 contains 15 residues. Germline V CDR1 and CDR2: KGHSH, LQKENI. CDR3 region: CASSQRQGSAYEQYF. In nucleotides, the CDR3 is TGTGCCAGCTCACAGCGACAGGGTTCAGCCTACGAGCAGTACTTC.

By share, this clone counts as medium-sized (0.01 to 0.1%). This chain uses TRBV2 with TRBJ2-2; 9 positions match TRBD2. Germline loops: CDR1 SNHLY, CDR2 FYNNEI. Trimming removed 7 bases from V and 4 bases from J; junction bases left unmatched: 7. The CDR3 has 15 residues. For the CDR3, the DNA is TGTGCCAGCATGCTTGGTAGCGGGGGCACCGGGGAGCTGTTTTTT. Its translation is CASMLGSGGTGELFF. Combining the CDR3 with reference TRBV2 and TRBJ2-2 gives the whole variable domain EPEVTQTPSHQVTQMGQEVILRCVPISNHLYFYWYRQILGQKVEFLVSFYNNEISEKSEIFDDQFSVERPDGSNFTLKIRSTKLEDSAMYFCASMLGSGGTGELFFGEGSRLTVL.

This clone appeared a single time. The gene calls are TRBV9 and TRBJ1-6, with a possible D match to TRBD1 (5 bases). V gave up 3 bases and J gave up 0 bases, with 10 bases separating them. Germline CDR1 is SGDLS and CDR2 is YYNGEE. The CDR3 is 16 residues long. CDR3 protein: CASSGGGSSYNSPLHF. CDR3 DNA: TGTGCCAGCAGCGGGGGGGGGAGCTCCTATAATTCACCCCTCCACTTT.

V is TRBV5-1 and J is TRBJ1-5, with D possibly TRBD1 on 6 matching bases. CDR3 size: 15 residues. CDR1 is SGHRS, CDR2 YFSETQ, per germline. Trimming took 4 bases from V and 6 from J, leaving 17 bases between them. CDR3 DNA sequence: TGCGCCAGCAGCCCGGACAGTTCACAGAGTCAGCCCCAGCATTTT. Translation gives CASSPDSSQSQPQHF.

The chain uses TRBV7-2 and TRBJ1-4, with 10 bases matching TRBD1. The CDR3 contains 18 residues. CDR1 is SGHTA, CDR2 FQGNSA, per germline. The J segment lost 3 bases and the V segment lost 4 bases, leaving 11 bases of the junction unmatched. CDR3 protein: CASSSGRQGARANEKLFF. The CDR3 DNA is TGTGCCAGCAGCTCGGGCAGACAGGGGGCCCGGGCTAATGAAAAACTGTTTTTT.

The rearrangement uses TRBV6-5 and TRBJ2-3; 10 bases agree with TRBD1. CDR1 and CDR2 from the germline V gene are MNHEY and SVGAGI. The CDR3 contains 15 residues. The V segment lost 8 bases and the J segment 0 bases; nucleotides outside the gene matches: 5. CDR3: CASGATGGSTDTQYF. The CDR3 DNA sequence: TGTGCCAGCGGGGCGACAGGGGGCAGCACAGATACGCAGTATTTT.

The chain has TRBV18 and TRBJ1-5; the match to TRBD1 covers 11 bases. The CDR3 runs to 15 residues. Per the germline V gene, CDR1 is KGHSH and CDR2 is LQKENI. The V gene end was trimmed by 5 bases and the J gene end by 6 bases; junction bases not matched to a gene: 6. The CDR3 DNA reads TGTGCCAGCTCAGAAGGACAGGGGGCCGGTCAGCCCCAGCATTTT. It translates to CASSEGQGAGQPQHF. Drawing the rest from reference TRBV18 and TRBJ1-5, the complete variable domain is NAGVMQNPRHLVRRRGQEARLRCSPMKGHSHVYWYRQLPEEGLKFMVYLQKENIIDESGMPKERFSAEFPKEGPSILRIQQVVRGDSAAYFCASSEGQGAGQPQHFGDGTRLSIL.

The chain employs TRBV5-6 and TRBJ1-1; D is possibly TRBD1 (5 bases). The CDR3 extends over 16 amino acids. Germline assignment: CDR1 SGHDT and CDR2 YYEEEE. Trimming took 0 bases from V and 5 from J, leaving 17 bases between them. CDR3 sequence reads: CASSLARDIGWTEAFF. In nucleotides, the CDR3 is TGTGCCAGCAGCTTGGCCAGGGATATTGGTTGGACTGAAGCTTTCTTT.

The gene calls are TRBV18 and TRBJ2-7; 7 nucleotides match TRBD2. Germline values: CDR1 KGHSH, CDR2 LQKENI. Trimming at V came to 5 bases and at J to 3 bases, leaving 7 bases not matched to a gene. The CDR3 spans 14 residues. CDR3 nucleotide sequence: TGTGCCAGCTCAATTCGGGGGGTAGACTACGAGCAGTACTTC. It is translated as CASSIRGVDYEQYF. Full variable domain (outside the CDR3, taken from reference TRBV18 and TRBJ2-7): NAGVMQNPRHLVRRRGQEARLRCSPMKGHSHVYWYRQLPEEGLKFMVYLQKENIIDESGMPKERFSAEFPKEGPSILRIQQVVRGDSAAYFCASSIRGVDYEQYFGPGTRLTVT.

The chain combines TRBV28 with TRBJ2-5; TRBD2 matches at 8 bases. The V gene end was trimmed by 6 bases and the J gene end by 2 bases; junction bases not matched to a gene: 11. The CDR3 has 16 residues. The V gene's germline CDR1 is MDHEN and CDR2 SYDVKM. As DNA, the CDR3 is TGTGCCAGCAGCGGCCCATTGGCGGGAGGTCAAGAGACCCAGTACTTC. It encodes CASSGPLAGGQETQYF.

This clone was counted a few times. The V call is TRBV9, the J call TRBJ1-6, with D unclear. Germline V CDR1 and CDR2: SGDLS, YYNGEE. The length of the CDR3 is 13 residues. V was trimmed by 0 bases and J by 7 bases, leaving 5 bases between them. This CDR3 is CASSVGRNSPLHF. The CDR3 bases are TGTGCCAGCAGCGTAGGGAGGAATTCACCCCTCCACTTT.

This clone was detected only once. The V call is TRBV6-6, the J call TRBJ1-5; D is undetermined. Germline V gene lookup returns CDR1 MNHNY and CDR2 SVGAGI (reference sequence). Trimming shortened V by 8 bases and J by 7 bases, and 15 bases separated the two germline ends. The CDR3 runs to 13 residues. The DNA for the CDR3 is TGTGCCAGCTCCCCAGGTTTGCTCCAGCCCCAGCATTTT. Its protein product is CASSPGLLQPQHF.

The chain employs TRBV2 and TRBJ1-2; the D gene is possibly TRBD1 (6 bases). CDR3 length: 14 amino acids. Per the germline V gene, CDR1 is SNHLY and CDR2 is FYNNEI. V was shortened by 6 bases and J by 5 bases, with 16 bases between the two germline ends. The CDR3 is CASRSMDREYGYTF. As DNA, the CDR3 is TGTGCCAGCAGATCTATGGACAGAGAATATGGCTACACCTTC. Using reference TRBV2 and TRBJ1-2 for the parts outside the CDR3, the full variable domain is EPEVTQTPSHQVTQMGQEVILRCVPISNHLYFYWYRQILGQKVEFLVSFYNNEISEKSEIFDDQFSVERPDGSNFTLKIRSTKLEDSAMYFCASRSMDREYGYTFGSGTRLTVV.

J is TRBJ2-1 and V is TRBV2, with TRBD2 matching 13 bases. Trimming at V came to 6 bases and at J to 7 bases, leaving 6 bases not matched to a gene. This CDR3 has 15 residues. CDR1 and CDR2 (germline): SNHLY, FYNNEI. The CDR3 here is CASSGLAGARNEQFF. The CDR3, as DNA: TGTGCCAGCAGCGGACTAGCGGGGGCCCGTAATGAGCAGTTCTTC. Looking up the rest from reference TRBV2 and TRBJ2-1 gives the full variable domain: EPEVTQTPSHQVTQMGQEVILRCVPISNHLYFYWYRQILGQKVEFLVSFYNNEISEKSEIFDDQFSVERPDGSNFTLKIRSTKLEDSAMYFCASSGLAGARNEQFFGPGTRLTVL.

The genes are TRBV7-9 and TRBJ2-1; TRBD2 agrees at 7 bases. CDR1 and CDR2 (germline): SEHNR, FQNEAQ (reference sequence). The CDR3 runs to 17 residues. Trimming at V came to 5 bases and at J to 8 bases, leaving 18 bases not matched to a gene. CDR3 bases: TGTGCCAGCAGCAATCCCTTAGGCGGGAGTTTTATCGATGAGCAGTTCTTC. Translated: CASSNPLGGSFIDEQFF.

The CDR3: CASSIESSGTRPGELFF. CDR3 DNA: TGTGCCAGTAGTATAGAATCTAGCGGGACCCGACCCGGGGAGCTGTTTTTT. The chain employs TRBV19 and TRBJ2-2; 9 bases fit TRBD2. Germline V gives CDR1 LNHDA, CDR2 SQIVND (reference sequence). V gave up 0 bases and J gave up 6 bases; unmatched junction bases: 8. CDR3 length equals 17 residues.